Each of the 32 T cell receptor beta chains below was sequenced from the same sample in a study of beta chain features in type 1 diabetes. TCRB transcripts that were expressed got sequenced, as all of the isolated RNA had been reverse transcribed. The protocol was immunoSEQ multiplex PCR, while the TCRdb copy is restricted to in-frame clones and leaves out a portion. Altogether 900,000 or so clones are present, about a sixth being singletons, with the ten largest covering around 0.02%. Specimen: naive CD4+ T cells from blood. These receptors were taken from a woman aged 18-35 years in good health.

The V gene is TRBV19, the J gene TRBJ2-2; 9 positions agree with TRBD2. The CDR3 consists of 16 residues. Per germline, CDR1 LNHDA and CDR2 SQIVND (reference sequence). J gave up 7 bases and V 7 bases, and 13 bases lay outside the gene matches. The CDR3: CASTRAAGGYGGELFF. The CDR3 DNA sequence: TGTGCCAGTACCCGGGCGGCGGGAGGGTACGGCGGGGAGCTGTTTTTT.

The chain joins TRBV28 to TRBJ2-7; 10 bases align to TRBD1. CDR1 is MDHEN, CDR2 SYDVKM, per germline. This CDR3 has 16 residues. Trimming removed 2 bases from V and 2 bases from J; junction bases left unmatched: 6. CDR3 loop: CASSLPGQGLPYEQYF. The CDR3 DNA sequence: TGTGCCAGCAGTTTACCGGGACAGGGGTTACCCTACGAGCAGTACTTC.

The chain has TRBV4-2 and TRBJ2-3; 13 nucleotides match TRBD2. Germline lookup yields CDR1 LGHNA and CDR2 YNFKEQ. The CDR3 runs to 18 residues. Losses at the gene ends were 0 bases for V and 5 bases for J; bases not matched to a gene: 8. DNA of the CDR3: TGTGCCAGCAGCCAAGATCACGGGACTAGCGGGATCGTAGATACGCAGTATTTT. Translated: CASSQDHGTSGIVDTQYF.

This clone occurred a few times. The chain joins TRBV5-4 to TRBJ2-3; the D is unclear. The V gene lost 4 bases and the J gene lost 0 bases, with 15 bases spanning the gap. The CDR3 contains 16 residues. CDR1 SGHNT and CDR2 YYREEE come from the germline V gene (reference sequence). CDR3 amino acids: CASSQEKSTSTDTQYF. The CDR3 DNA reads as TGTGCCAGCAGCCAAGAAAAGTCCACTAGCACAGATACGCAGTATTTT.

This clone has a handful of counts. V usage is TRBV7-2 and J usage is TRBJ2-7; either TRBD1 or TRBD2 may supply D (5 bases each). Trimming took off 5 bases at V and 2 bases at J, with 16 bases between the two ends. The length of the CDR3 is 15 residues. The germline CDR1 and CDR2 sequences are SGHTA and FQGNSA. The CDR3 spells CASSQTSRGTYEQYF. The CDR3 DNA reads TGTGCCAGCAGCCAGACGTCGAGGGGTACCTACGAGCAGTACTTC. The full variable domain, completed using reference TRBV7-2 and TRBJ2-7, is GAGVSQSPSNKVTEKGKDVELRCDPISGHTALYWYRQSLGQGLEFLIYFQGNSAPDKSGLPSDRFSAERTGGSVSTLTIQRTQQEDSAVYLCASSQTSRGTYEQYFGPGTRLTVT.

The CDR3 loop reads CASNQQQTGELFF. CDR3 DNA sequence: TGTGCCAGCAATCAACAGCAGACCGGGGAGCTGTTTTTT. V and J are TRBV2 and TRBJ2-2; no definite D call. The CDR3 sequence is 13 residues long. The germline V gene encodes CDR1 SNHLY and CDR2 FYNNEI. The V end was cut by 7 bases, the J end by 5 bases, with 11 bases between.

The CDR3 sequence is CASSPGSVVAYEQYF. The CDR3, as DNA: TGTGCCAGCTCACCCGGGTCAGTCGTAGCCTACGAGCAGTACTTC. The chain employs TRBV18 and TRBJ2-7, with unresolved D. Germline CDR1 KGHSH, CDR2 LQKENI. V lost 3 bases to trimming and J lost 2 bases, with 14 bases between them. This CDR3 is 15 amino acids long. The whole variable domain, remainder taken from reference TRBV18 and TRBJ2-7, is NAGVMQNPRHLVRRRGQEARLRCSPMKGHSHVYWYRQLPEEGLKFMVYLQKENIIDESGMPKERFSAEFPKEGPSILRIQQVVRGDSAAYFCASSPGSVVAYEQYFGPGTRLTVT.

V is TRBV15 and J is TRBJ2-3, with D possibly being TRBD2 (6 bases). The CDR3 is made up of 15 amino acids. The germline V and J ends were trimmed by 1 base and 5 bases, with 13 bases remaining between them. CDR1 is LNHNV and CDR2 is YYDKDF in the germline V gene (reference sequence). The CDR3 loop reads CATSRAGGIGDTQYF. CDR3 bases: TGTGCCACCAGCAGAGCGGGCGGGATCGGAGATACGCAGTATTTT.

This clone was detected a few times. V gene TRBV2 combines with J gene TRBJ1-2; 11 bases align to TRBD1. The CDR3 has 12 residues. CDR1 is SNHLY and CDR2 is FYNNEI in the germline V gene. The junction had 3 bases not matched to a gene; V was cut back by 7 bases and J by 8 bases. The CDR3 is CASTGQGEGYTF. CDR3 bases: TGTGCCAGCACGGGACAGGGGGAGGGCTACACCTTC.

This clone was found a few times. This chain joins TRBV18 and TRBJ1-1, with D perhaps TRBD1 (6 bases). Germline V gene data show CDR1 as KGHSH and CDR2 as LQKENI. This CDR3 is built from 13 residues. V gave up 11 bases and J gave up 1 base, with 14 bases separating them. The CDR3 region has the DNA TGTGCCGGGCTACGGACAGAGAACACTGAAGCTTTCTTT. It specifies CAGLRTENTEAFF.

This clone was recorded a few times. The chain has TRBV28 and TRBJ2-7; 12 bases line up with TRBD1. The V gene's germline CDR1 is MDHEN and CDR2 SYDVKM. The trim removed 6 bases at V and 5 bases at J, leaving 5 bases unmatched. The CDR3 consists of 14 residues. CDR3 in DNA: TGTGCCAGCAGGCAGGGACAGGGGGCAAACGAGCAGTACTTC. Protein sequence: CASRQGQGANEQYF.

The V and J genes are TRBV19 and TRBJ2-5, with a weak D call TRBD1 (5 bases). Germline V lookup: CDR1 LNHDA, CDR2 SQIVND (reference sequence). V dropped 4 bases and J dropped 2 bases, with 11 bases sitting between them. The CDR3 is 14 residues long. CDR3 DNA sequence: TGTGCCAGTAGTAGTCGGCAGGGACAAGAGACCCAGTACTTC. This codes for CASSSRQGQETQYF.

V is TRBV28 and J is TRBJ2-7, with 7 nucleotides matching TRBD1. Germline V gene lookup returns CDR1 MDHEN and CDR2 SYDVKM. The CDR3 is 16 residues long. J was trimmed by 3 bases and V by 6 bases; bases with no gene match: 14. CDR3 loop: CASSPGRTGLVYEQYF. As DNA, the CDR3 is TGTGCCAGCAGCCCGGGCAGGACAGGCCTCGTCTACGAGCAGTACTTC.

The CDR3 coding sequence is TGTGCCAGTAGTCTGGGGCATGGGCAGGGGAGAGCTGGCACAGATACGCAGTATTTT. Amino acid sequence: CASSLGHGQGRAGTDTQYF. V and J are TRBV19 and TRBJ2-3, with a possible D match to TRBD1 (6 bases). CDR3 length equals 19 residues. CDR1 and CDR2 (germline): LNHDA, SQIVND (reference sequence). V lost 5 bases and J lost 1, with 25 bases in between. Full variable domain (outside the CDR3, taken from reference TRBV19 and TRBJ2-3): DGGITQSPKYLFRKEGQNVTLSCEQNLNHDAMYWYRQDPGQGLRLIYYSQIVNDFQKGDIAEGYSVSREKKESFPLTVTSAQKNPTAFYLCASSLGHGQGRAGTDTQYFGPGTRLTVL.

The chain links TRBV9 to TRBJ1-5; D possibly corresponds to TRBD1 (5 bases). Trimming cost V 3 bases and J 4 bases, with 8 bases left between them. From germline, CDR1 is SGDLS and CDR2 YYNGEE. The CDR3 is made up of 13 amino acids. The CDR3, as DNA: TGTGCCAGCAGCGCGCAGGGTAATCAGCCCCAGCATTTT. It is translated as CASSAQGNQPQHF.

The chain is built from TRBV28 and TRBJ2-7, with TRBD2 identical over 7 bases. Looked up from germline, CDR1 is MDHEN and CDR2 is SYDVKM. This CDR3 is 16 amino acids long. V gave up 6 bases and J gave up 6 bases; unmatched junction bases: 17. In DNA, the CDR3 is TGTGCCAGCAGCTTCGAAAGAGCGGGAACTCTGCCCGAGCAGTACTTC. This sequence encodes CASSFERAGTLPEQYF.

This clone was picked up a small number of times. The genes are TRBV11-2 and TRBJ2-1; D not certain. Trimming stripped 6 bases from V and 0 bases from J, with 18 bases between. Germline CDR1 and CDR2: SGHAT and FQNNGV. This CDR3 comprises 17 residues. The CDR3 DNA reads TGTGCCAGCAGTTATAGTGGTGCTGCAAGCTCCTACAATGAGCAGTTCTTC. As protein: CASSYSGAASSYNEQFF.

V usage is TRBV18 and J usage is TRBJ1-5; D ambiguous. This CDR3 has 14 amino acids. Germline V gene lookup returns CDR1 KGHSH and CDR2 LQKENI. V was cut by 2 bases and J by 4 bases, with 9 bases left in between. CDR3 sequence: CASSPASENQPQHF. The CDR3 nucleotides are TGTGCCAGCTCACCAGCCTCCGAGAATCAGCCCCAGCATTTT.

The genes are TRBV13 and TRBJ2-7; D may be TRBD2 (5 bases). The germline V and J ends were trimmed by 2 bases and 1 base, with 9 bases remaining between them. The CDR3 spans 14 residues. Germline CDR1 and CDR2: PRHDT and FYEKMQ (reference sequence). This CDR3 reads CASSLLPGSYEQYF. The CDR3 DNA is TGTGCCAGCAGCTTATTGCCGGGGTCCTACGAGCAGTACTTC.

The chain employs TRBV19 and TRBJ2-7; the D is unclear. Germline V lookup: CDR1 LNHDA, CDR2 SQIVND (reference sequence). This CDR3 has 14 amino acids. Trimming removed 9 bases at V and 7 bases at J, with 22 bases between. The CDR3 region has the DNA TGTGCCAGAGTCCGGCGGTCCTTAAAAGAGGAGCAGTACTTC. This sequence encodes CARVRRSLKEEQYF.

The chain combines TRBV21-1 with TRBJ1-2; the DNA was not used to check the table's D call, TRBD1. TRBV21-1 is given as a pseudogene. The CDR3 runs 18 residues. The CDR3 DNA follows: TGTGCCAGCAGCAAAGCGCCCGACAGGGTACCGCGGTCGGAAGGCTACACCTTC. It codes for CASSKAPDRVPRSEGYTF.

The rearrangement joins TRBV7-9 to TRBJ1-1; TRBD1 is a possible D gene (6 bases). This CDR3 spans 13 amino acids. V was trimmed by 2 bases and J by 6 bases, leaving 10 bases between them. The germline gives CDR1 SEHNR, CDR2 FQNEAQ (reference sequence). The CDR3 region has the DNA TGTGCCAGCAGCTTATTCGGACAGTCTGAAGCTTTCTTT. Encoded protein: CASSLFGQSEAFF.

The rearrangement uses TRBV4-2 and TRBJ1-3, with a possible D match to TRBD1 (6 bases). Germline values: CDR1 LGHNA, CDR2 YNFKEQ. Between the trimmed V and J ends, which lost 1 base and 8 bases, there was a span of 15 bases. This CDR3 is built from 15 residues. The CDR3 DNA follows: TGTGCCAGCAGCCAAGTTTACAGGGACGGAGACACCATATATTTT. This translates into CASSQVYRDGDTIYF.

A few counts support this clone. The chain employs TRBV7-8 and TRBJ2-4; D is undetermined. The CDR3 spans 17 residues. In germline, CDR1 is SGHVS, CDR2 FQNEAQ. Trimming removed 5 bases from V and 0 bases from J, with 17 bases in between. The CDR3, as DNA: TGTGCCAGCAGCCTTAGAGTAACAGCCGAAGCCAAAAACATTCAGTACTTC. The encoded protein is CASSLRVTAEAKNIQYF.

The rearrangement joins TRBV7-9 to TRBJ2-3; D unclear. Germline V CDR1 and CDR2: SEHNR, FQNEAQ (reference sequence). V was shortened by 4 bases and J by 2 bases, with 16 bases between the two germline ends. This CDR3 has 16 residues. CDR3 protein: CASSSSRGAPTDTQYF. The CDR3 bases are TGTGCCAGCAGCTCCTCGCGCGGTGCCCCCACAGATACGCAGTATTTT.

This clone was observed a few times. CDR3 sequence: CASSPSRGGSSYNEQFF. Here the CDR3 DNA reads TGTGCCAGCTCACCCTCCCGCGGAGGGAGCTCCTACAATGAGCAGTTCTTC. The chain has TRBV18 and TRBJ2-1, with a possible D match to TRBD2 (6 bases). Per germline, CDR1 KGHSH and CDR2 LQKENI. V gave up 3 bases and J gave up 0 bases, with 15 bases separating them. The CDR3 consists of 17 residues. The whole variable domain, filled in from reference TRBV18 and TRBJ2-1, reads NAGVMQNPRHLVRRRGQEARLRCSPMKGHSHVYWYRQLPEEGLKFMVYLQKENIIDESGMPKERFSAEFPKEGPSILRIQQVVRGDSAAYFCASSPSRGGSSYNEQFFGPGTRLTVL.

The CDR3 sequence: CASSTGAASYNEQFF. The CDR3 bases are TGCGCCAGCAGTACGGGGGCGGCCTCCTACAATGAGCAGTTCTTC. The rearrangement joins TRBV5-1 to TRBJ2-1; D assignment may be TRBD1 or TRBD2 (6 bases each). Trimming left V 5 bases short and J 0 bases short, with 12 bases between. Germline CDR1 SGHRS, CDR2 YFSETQ. This CDR3 contains 15 residues.

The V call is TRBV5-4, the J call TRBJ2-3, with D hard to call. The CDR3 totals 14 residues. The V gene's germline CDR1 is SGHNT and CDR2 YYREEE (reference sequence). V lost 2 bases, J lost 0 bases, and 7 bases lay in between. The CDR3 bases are TGTGCCAGCAGCTTAGGGCCGAGCACAGATACGCAGTATTTT. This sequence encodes CASSLGPSTDTQYF. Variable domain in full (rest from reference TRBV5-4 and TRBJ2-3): ETGVTQSPTHLIKTRGQQVTLRCSSQSGHNTVSWYQQALGQGPQFIFQYYREEENGRGNFPPRFSGLQFPNYSSELNVNALELDDSALYLCASSLGPSTDTQYFGPGTRLTVL.

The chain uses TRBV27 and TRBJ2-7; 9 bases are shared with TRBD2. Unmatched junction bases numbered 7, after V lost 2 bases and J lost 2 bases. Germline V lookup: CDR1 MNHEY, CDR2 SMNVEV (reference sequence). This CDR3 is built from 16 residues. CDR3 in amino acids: CASSLSLAGATYEQYF. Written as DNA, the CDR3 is TGTGCCAGCAGTTTAAGCTTAGCGGGGGCCACCTACGAGCAGTACTTC.

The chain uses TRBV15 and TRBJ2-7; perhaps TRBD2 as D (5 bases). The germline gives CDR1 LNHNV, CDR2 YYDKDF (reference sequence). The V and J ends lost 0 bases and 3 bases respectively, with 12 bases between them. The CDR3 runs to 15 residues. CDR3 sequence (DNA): TGTGCCACCAGCAGAGATATGGCCGGGAACTACGAGCAGTACTTC. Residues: CATSRDMAGNYEQYF.

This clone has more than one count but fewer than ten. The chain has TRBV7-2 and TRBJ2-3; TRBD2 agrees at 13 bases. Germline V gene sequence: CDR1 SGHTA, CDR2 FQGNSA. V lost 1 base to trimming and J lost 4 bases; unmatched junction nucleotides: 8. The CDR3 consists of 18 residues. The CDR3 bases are TGTGCCAGCAGCTTAGTGGGGACTAGCGGGACGGCAGCAGATACGCAGTATTTT. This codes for CASSLVGTSGTAADTQYF.

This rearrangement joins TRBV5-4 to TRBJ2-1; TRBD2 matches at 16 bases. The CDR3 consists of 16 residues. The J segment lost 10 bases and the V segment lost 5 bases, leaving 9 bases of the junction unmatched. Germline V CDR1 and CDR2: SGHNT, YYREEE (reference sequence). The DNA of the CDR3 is TGTGCCAGCAGTCGACCCGGGACTAGCGGGAGGGACGAGCAGTTCTTC. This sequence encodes CASSRPGTSGRDEQFF.